This note documents a single TCR beta chain sequence. It lacks a known antigen. Within one base of it there is no much larger clone, and no base qualities were kept. This record belongs to a study of cytomegalovirus exposure and HLA in healthy donors (dated by TCRdb to 2016 to 2017). Looking at the study overall: In an earlier analysis of some 610 of the donors, 276 Gb of sequence data and just under 120 million unique TCR beta sequences from about 190 million T cells were reported. An early release covering roughly 640 HLA-typed donors comprised about 290 gigabases of sequencing data and around 80 million unique TCR sequences. Of the roughly 430 genotyped donors, approximately 83% fell in the genetic ancestry cluster associated with self-reported Caucasian donors. The study aimed to test whether cataloging public T cell receptors could reveal signatures of past pathogen exposure. The T cell repertoires of around 670 subjects were profiled by immunosequencing and related to cytomegalovirus serostatus. Along with the approximately 650-subject first cohort, a separate validation cohort of around 120 different subjects was used. The study combined high-throughput TCR immunosequencing, statistical association of individual TCRs with disease status, and machine learning to predict cytomegalovirus infection status. A later analysis re-examined previously published TCR beta repertoires from roughly 650 donors and added high-resolution HLA genotyping to investigate patterns of TCR occurrence. Rather than using new phenotypic data, the later analysis identified candidate immune exposures from TCR beta sequences and from how often those sequences occurred across donors. In an earlier analysis of 587 of the donors, high-throughput TCR beta sequencing was used to judge whether each TCR beta V gene segment behaved as functional or pseudogenic. Alongside the repertoire data, information on donor age, sex, ethnicity and CMV serostatus was compiled. Genome-wide SNP genotypes for about three fifths of the roughly 700 donors were used in a later genetic analysis, which treated that subset as a discovery cohort. Every repertoire in the discovery cohort had been generated on one and the same sequencing platform. Class I and class II HLA loci were covered by the typing at four-digit resolution. Typing coverage varied by locus: 629-630 donors for A, B, C, DRB1 and DQB1; roughly 500 for DQA1; around 610 for DPA1; 450 to 480 for DPB1. A few DR-DQ haplotypes were handled as single units for association and clustering because linkage in the cohort was strong. On average, about 240,000 unique TCR beta nucleotide sequences were sequenced per donor among more than 350 genotyped donors of the cohort, with about 19% of those sequences being non-productive. Broad study findings and their caveats: A later analysis associated 16,951 TCR beta sequences with specific HLA alleles at a false discovery rate of 0.05. Most TCR sequences were seen in very few donors, while some public TCRs were found in many individuals. In an earlier analysis of approximately 590 of the donors, most TCR beta V segments appeared in productive rearrangements about 90% or about 30% of the time, broadly matching IMGT annotations. In a later genetic analysis, fewer N-insertions in productive TCRs were reported among donors in an Asian-associated ancestry cluster than the 666-donor mean. Because counts were too low, 15 or so rarely observed V segments, including chromosome 9 orphons, were excluded from the earlier analysis of around 590 of the donors. In a later analysis, HLA-associated TCR beta chains showed more clonal expansion and lower generation probabilities than non-associated chains that were equally common. The classifier was reported to diagnose cytomegalovirus status with high specificity and sensitivity in both the original and validation cohorts. According to a later analysis, most CMV-associated TCR beta chains appeared to be HLA-restricted, and the HLA associations seemed to be driven largely by CMV exposure. Because HLA typing was missing for some donors at each locus, association tests included only the typed subset. Linkage disequilibrium might explain the correlated functional status among segregating V segments, but an unknown experimental factor could not be excluded. In this cohort, only TCR beta chains were sequenced, and detectable features were limited by the absence of alpha or paired-chain data. Sequencing depth was assumed to be roughly uniform across donors in the presence/absence analyses, though that assumption may not hold. A further reported finding was that TCR beta sequences accurately predicted the HLA-A and HLA-B alleles for most subjects in the first cohort. Immune exposure information for the cohort was limited to CMV serostatus. Several of the top co-occurrence clusters appeared to be linked to parvovirus B19, influenza, CMV and Epstein-Barr virus, according to a later analysis. An association between a missense DCLRE1C variant and V-gene and J-gene trimming of TCR beta chains was found in a later genetic analysis and replicated in an independent cohort. A group of highly shared sequence variants was considered likely to be a technical artifact of the sequencing pipeline. The 87-base-pair reads could not distinguish some IMGT-functional V segments, including TRBV6-2 and TRBV6-3, so those segments were excluded. According to the authors, the approach could potentially be generalized to other disease states and immunological phenotypes. In a later analysis, TCR association rates were found to vary across HLA loci, with the most associated TCRs seen for DRB1 alleles and the fewest for HLA-C alleles. In vitro tests confirmed that three of the cytomegalovirus-associated TCR beta chains recognize cytomegalovirus antigens. In the study, roughly 160 TCR beta chains were listed as associated with cytomegalovirus. When HLA alleles, especially DR and DQ, strongly co-occurred, attributing TCR associations to individual alleles was difficult.

The cohort consisted of 666 healthy bone marrow donors. At the time of sampling, every cohort member was nominally healthy, though immune exposures that went unrecorded were likely present. The donor was CMV seronegative and was included in the group of a few hundred seronegative cohort members. A peripheral blood sample was collected from each donor, and TCR beta sequencing was performed on peripheral blood mononuclear cells. Genomic DNA was extracted from the blood cell samples with the Qiagen DNeasy Blood Extraction Kit. Via the germline V gene (reference sequence), CDR1 is LNHDA and CDR2 SQIVND. Compared with germline, V lacks 6 bases and J lacks 4 bases; bases without a gene match: 3. The CDR3 runs 13 amino acids, cysteine and phenylalanine included. CDR3 DNA only is kept here, 39 bases in frame from base 1. Library creation used the immunoSEQ multiplex PCR assay. For the multiplex PCR, a mixture combining 60 forward primers for TCR Vbeta segments and 13 reverse primers for TCR Jbeta segments was used. The CDR3 region of rearranged TCR beta genes was amplified from genomic DNA with a multiplex PCR assay. The Illumina HiSeq System was used to sequence the amplified TCR beta libraries as 87-base-pair reads. As for how the authors treated the data: A later analysis tallied 70 million to 100 million unique TCR beta chains across the 666 repertoires, and approximately 12 million of those chains were shared by two or more donors. A nearest-neighbor algorithm error-corrected the raw reads and collapsed the reads into unique sequences, merging closely related sequences to remove PCR and sequencing errors. Alignment of CDR3 sequences to IMGT reference sequences was used to assign V, D and J gene segments. For a sequence to be retained, at least a six-nucleotide match to both a V gene segment and a J gene segment was required. A rearrangement was called productive if the CDR3 had no stop codons and remained in frame with V and J, and every other rearrangement was called non-productive. Following IMGT convention, CDR3 was defined as the stretch from the second conserved V-encoded cysteine to the conserved J-encoded phenylalanine. Sequences without an unambiguous match to a single V gene segment were excluded from the earlier analysis of a few hundred of the donors. An earlier analysis of several hundred of the donors called V segments functional above 56.7% productive rearrangements and segregating when the between-donor standard deviation exceeded 5%. A statistical classification framework was developed to diagnose cytomegalovirus status using the catalog of TCR beta chain sequences. V and J gene assignment, in a later analysis, came from comparing TCR nucleotide sequences with IMGT/GENE-DB human TR gene sequences. A later analysis assigned CDR3 sequences and most-parsimonious VDJ recombination scenarios with the TCRdist pipeline. In a later analysis, each TCR beta chain was defined by its CDR3 amino acid sequence together with its V-gene family, and reads without a unique V-gene family were excluded. In a later analysis, fewer than 600 highly shared, low-generation-probability nucleotide sequences were removed to address suspected cross-contamination and a sequencing artifact. In a later analysis, a clonal expansion index for each public chain was calculated from normalized within-repertoire ranks of inferred template counts. In a later analysis, generation probabilities were computed using a VDJ recombination model fitted to out-of-frame rearrangements, and the results were checked against IGoR. Hypergeometric tests were used in a later analysis to score TCR-TCR, TCR-HLA and TCR-CMV co-occurrence, with a repertoire-size bias correction applied to the TCR pairs. In a later analysis, false discovery rates were estimated by permuting HLA or CMV assignments 20 times. In a later analysis, co-occurring TCRs were grouped using DBSCAN, with TCRdist sequence similarity added in when clustering inside HLA-allele-positive subsets. For co-occurrence clustering, repertoires with fewer than 30,000 or more than 120,000 public chains were excluded, along with four or five repertoires with anomalous nucleotide sharing. The clones in this table, taken by TCRdb from immuneACCESS, are in-frame only. Not every clone is retained; where verified, under half of the shortfall comes from an unresolved V gene, and the cause of the rest is unknown. V, J and clone size were drawn from that table, and D and trimming were deduced from the DNA. The sample contains 270,000 or so clones, about nine tenths of them found a single time. In total, the top ten clones hold about 1.5% of the sample.

The chain uses TRBV19 and TRBJ2-3; 8 central bases correspond to TRBD1. Sequenced sample: PBMCs. The sequence derives from a girl between 2 and 10 years old in good health and CMV-seronegative. This receptor carries the CDR3 CASRMDRADTQYF. The bases read TGTGCCAGTAGAATGGACAGGGCAGATACGCAGTATTTT.